What follows are 18 T cell receptor beta chains derived from one specimen sequenced in a study of blood T cell repertoires in COVID-19. TCRdb keeps only in-frame clones here, not all; method: immunoSEQ multiplex PCR. The data contain about 130,000 clones, around nine tenths of them singletons. Sequencing was done on a sample of PBMCs or T cells enriched from blood (not recorded which). All receptors come from a woman aged 45-59 years who had recovered from COVID-19.

This clone was seen a few times. J is TRBJ1-5 and V is TRBV19; D possibly corresponds to TRBD1 (6 bases). From germline, CDR1 is LNHDA and CDR2 SQIVND (reference sequence). V lost 3 bases, J lost 7 bases, and 16 bases lay in between. The CDR3 is made up of 15 amino acids. The DNA of the CDR3 is TGTGCCAGTAGTATCGTAACAGGGCTGAAGCAGCCCCAGCATTTT. Translation gives CASSIVTGLKQPQHF.

Only one count was recorded for this clone. The chain carries TRBV7-9 and TRBJ2-7; unclear D gene. Germline lookup yields CDR1 SEHNR and CDR2 FQNEAQ (reference sequence). CDR3 length equals 17 residues. Trimming stripped 0 bases from V and 3 bases from J, with 18 bases between. CDR3 amino acids: CASSLAVEALVLYEQYF. The CDR3 DNA reads TGTGCCAGCAGCTTAGCAGTCGAAGCCCTTGTTCTCTACGAGCAGTACTTC.

The rearrangement uses TRBV7-9 and TRBJ2-7, with TRBD1 matching 11 bases. The CDR3 runs 15 residues. V lost 5 bases, J lost 3 bases, and 6 bases stayed unmatched. Per germline, CDR1 SEHNR and CDR2 FQNEAQ (reference sequence). In DNA form, the CDR3 reads TGTGCCAGCAGCCCCCGGGACAGGGGGGTCTACGAGCAGTACTTC. This codes for CASSPRDRGVYEQYF.

By share of the sample, this clone is medium-sized (0.01 to 0.1%). The V call is TRBV19, the J call TRBJ2-7; TRBD1 agrees at 8 bases. V shed 5 bases, J shed 0 bases, and the junction held 9 bases outside the gene matches. The germline V gene has CDR1 LNHDA and CDR2 SQIVND (reference sequence). CDR3 length: 16 amino acids. CDR3 region: CASSSATGATSYEQYF. CDR3 DNA: TGTGCCAGTAGTTCAGCGACAGGGGCTACCTCCTACGAGCAGTACTTC.

The chain has TRBV5-5 and TRBJ1-2; no clear D. In germline, CDR1 is SGHKS, CDR2 YYEKEE (reference sequence). CDR3 length equals 14 residues. V gave up 2 bases and J gave up 4 bases, with 12 bases separating them. CDR3 DNA sequence: TGTGCCAGCAGCTTCCCCGGGAGTACCTATGGCTACACCTTC. Amino acids: CASSFPGSTYGYTF.

This sequence joins TRBV19 and TRBJ2-1; weak D call: TRBD2 (6 bases). With 5 bases removed from V and 0 bases from J, the gap between germline ends came to 17 bases. The germline V gene encodes CDR1 LNHDA and CDR2 SQIVND (reference sequence). The CDR3 is 17 amino acids. CDR3 sequence reads: CASSVRGGDISYNEQFF. DNA of the CDR3: TGTGCCAGTAGTGTGAGAGGCGGGGATATCTCCTACAATGAGCAGTTCTTC.

CDR3 sequence: CASSLRGSTEAFF. In DNA form, the CDR3 reads TGTGCCAGCAGTTTACGGGGGAGCACTGAAGCTTTCTTT. The chain links TRBV28 to TRBJ1-1; perhaps TRBD1 as D (5 bases). V was cut by 2 bases and J by 4 bases, with 8 bases left in between. CDR1 MDHEN and CDR2 SYDVKM come from the germline V gene. This CDR3 region has 13 residues.

The gene calls are TRBV3-1 (or the pseudogene TRBV3-2) and TRBJ2-7, with 10 bases matching TRBD2. Per germline, CDR1 LGHDT and CDR2 YNNKEL (reference sequence). This CDR3 has 15 amino acids. Germline trimming cut 2 bases from V and 2 bases from J; bases unmatched to any gene: 3. The CDR3 sequence is CASSQPSGGPYEQYF. CDR3 bases: TGTGCCAGCAGCCAACCTAGCGGGGGTCCCTACGAGCAGTACTTC.

The V gene is TRBV7-9, the J gene TRBJ2-1; 9 bases match TRBD1. The CDR3 is made up of 13 amino acids. J gave up 8 bases and V 6 bases, and 5 bases lay outside the gene matches. Per germline, CDR1 SEHNR and CDR2 FQNEAQ (reference sequence). The CDR3: CASRTGGHDEQFF. The CDR3 nucleotides read TGTGCCAGCAGGACAGGGGGTCATGATGAGCAGTTCTTC.

The genes are TRBV19 and TRBJ2-5; 13 nucleotides agree with TRBD2. Trimming at V came to 4 bases and at J to 4 bases, leaving 3 bases not matched to a gene. The CDR3 runs to 15 residues. Germline V CDR1 and CDR2: LNHDA, SQIVND (reference sequence). CDR3 in amino acids: CASSTGTSGAETQYF. CDR3 DNA sequence: TGTGCCAGTAGTACCGGGACTAGCGGGGCAGAGACCCAGTACTTC.

This clone occurred once. This chain connects TRBV11-3 to TRBJ2-1, with 9 bases matching TRBD2. J was trimmed by 4 bases and V by 7 bases; bases with no gene match: 8. Per germline, CDR1 SGHNT and CDR2 YENEEA. CDR3 size: 15 residues. The CDR3 DNA is TGTGCCAGCAACGAACGGCGGGGGGGATACAATGAGCAGTTCTTC. Its protein product is CASNERRGGYNEQFF.

This chain's CDR3 is CAISRDRGASNNSPLHF. The CDR3 DNA reads as TGTGCCATCAGCCGGGACAGGGGGGCGTCTAATAATTCACCCCTCCACTTT. This chain uses TRBV10-3 with TRBJ1-6; 11 bases line up with TRBD1. CDR1 and CDR2 (germline): ENHRY, SYGVKD. The V segment lost 6 bases and the J segment 5 bases; nucleotides outside the gene matches: 9. This CDR3 comprises 17 residues.

In this sample, this clone turned up a few times. This sequence joins TRBV27 and TRBJ2-4; D possibly corresponds to TRBD2 (6 bases). The CDR3 consists of 13 residues. Germline CDR1 MNHEY, CDR2 SMNVEV (reference sequence). The V gene lost 5 bases and the J gene lost 8 bases, with 13 bases spanning the gap. The CDR3 DNA reads TGTGCCAGCAGTCCAATGACGGGGGACATTCAGTACTTC. Translating gives CASSPMTGDIQYF.

This rearrangement joins TRBV5-1 to TRBJ2-7; 12 positions agree with TRBD2. J was trimmed by 2 bases and V by 7 bases; bases with no gene match: 4. CDR3 size: 14 residues. Per the germline V gene, CDR1 is SGHRS and CDR2 is YFSETQ. Here the CDR3 reads CASARTSGAYEQYF. CDR3 bases: TGCGCCAGCGCTAGGACTAGCGGGGCCTACGAGCAGTACTTC.

V usage is TRBV5-1 and J usage is TRBJ1-3; possibly TRBD1 for D (6 bases). V was trimmed by 1 base and J by 0 bases, leaving 11 bases between them. The CDR3 totals 16 residues. Per the germline V gene, CDR1 is SGHRS and CDR2 is YFSETQ. The CDR3 reads CASSLRPGDSGNTIYF. The DNA for the CDR3 is TGCGCCAGCAGCTTGCGGCCAGGGGACTCTGGAAACACCATATATTTT. Complete variable domain (other parts from reference TRBV5-1 and TRBJ1-3): KAGVTQTPRYLIKTRGQQVTLSCSPISGHRSVSWYQQTPGQGLQFLFEYFSETQRNKGNFPGRFSGRQFSNSRSEMNVSTLELGDSALYLCASSLRPGDSGNTIYFGEGSWLTVV.

The chain carries TRBV10-2 and TRBJ1-3, with D perhaps TRBD1 (6 bases). V was pared by 10 bases and J by 4 bases, with 20 bases between. Germline V gives CDR1 WSHSY, CDR2 SAAADI. This CDR3 is built from 15 residues. Here the CDR3 reads CATRDGGASGNTIYF. The CDR3 region has the DNA TGCGCCACCCGCGATGGGGGGGCTAGCGGAAACACCATATATTTT.

J is TRBJ1-6 and V is TRBV5-1; D possibly corresponds to TRBD1 (6 bases). This CDR3 spans 16 amino acids. CDR1 is SGHRS, CDR2 YFSETQ, per germline. V shed 0 bases and J shed 6 bases, with 13 bases lying between them. CDR3 amino acids: CASSLAASRGNSPLHF. The CDR3 bases are TGCGCCAGCAGCTTGGCCGCTTCCAGGGGTAATTCACCCCTCCACTTT. The full variable domain, its missing parts supplied by reference TRBV5-1 and TRBJ1-6, is KAGVTQTPRYLIKTRGQQVTLSCSPISGHRSVSWYQQTPGQGLQFLFEYFSETQRNKGNFPGRFSGRQFSNSRSEMNVSTLELGDSALYLCASSLAASRGNSPLHFGNGTRLTVT.

The chain recombines TRBV11-2 with TRBJ1-5, with 8 bases lining up with TRBD1. With V trimmed by 5 bases and J by 3 bases, 3 bases remained unmatched. Per the germline V gene, CDR1 is SGHAT and CDR2 is FQNNGV. The CDR3 has 14 amino acids. As DNA, the CDR3 is TGTGCCAGCAGCCCGACAGGGGACAATCAGCCCCAGCATTTT. As protein: CASSPTGDNQPQHF.